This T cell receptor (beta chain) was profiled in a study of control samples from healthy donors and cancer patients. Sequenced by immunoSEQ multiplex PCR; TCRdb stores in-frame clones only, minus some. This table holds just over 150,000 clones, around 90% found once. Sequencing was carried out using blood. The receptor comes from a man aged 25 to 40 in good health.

The DNA of the CDR3 is TGTGCCAGCAGTGGGGGACAGGGGGCATTTGGAAACACCATATATTTT. Encoded protein: CASSGGQGAFGNTIYF. The chain employs TRBV28 and TRBJ1-3; 12 nucleotides agree with TRBD1. Germline CDR1 reads MDHEN; CDR2 reads SYDVKM. CDR3 length equals 16 residues. Trimming removed 5 bases from V and 3 bases from J; junction bases left unmatched: 5.